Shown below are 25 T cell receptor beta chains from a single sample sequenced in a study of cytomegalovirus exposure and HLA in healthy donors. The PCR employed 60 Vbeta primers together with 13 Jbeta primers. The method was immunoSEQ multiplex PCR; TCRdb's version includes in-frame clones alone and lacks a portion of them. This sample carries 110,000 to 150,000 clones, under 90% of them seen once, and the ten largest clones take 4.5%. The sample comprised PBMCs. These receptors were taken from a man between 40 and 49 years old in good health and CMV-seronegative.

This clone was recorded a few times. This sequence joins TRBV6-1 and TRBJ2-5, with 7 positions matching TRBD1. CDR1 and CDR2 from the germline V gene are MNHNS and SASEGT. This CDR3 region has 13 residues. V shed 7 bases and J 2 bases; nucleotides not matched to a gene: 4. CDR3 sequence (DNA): TGTGCCAGCACCCGACAGGGTCAAGAGACCCAGTACTTC. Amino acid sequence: CASTRQGQETQYF.

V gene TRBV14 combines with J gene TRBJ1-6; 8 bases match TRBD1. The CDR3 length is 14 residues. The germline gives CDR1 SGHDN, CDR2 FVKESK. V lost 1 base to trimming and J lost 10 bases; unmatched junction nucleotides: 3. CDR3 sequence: CASSQGQGASPLHF. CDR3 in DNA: TGTGCCAGCAGCCAAGGGCAGGGGGCCTCACCCCTCCACTTT.

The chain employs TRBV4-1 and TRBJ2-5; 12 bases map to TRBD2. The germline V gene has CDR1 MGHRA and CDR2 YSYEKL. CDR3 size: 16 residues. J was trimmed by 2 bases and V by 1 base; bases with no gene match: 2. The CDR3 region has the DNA TGCGCCAGCAGCCAAGTACTAGCGGGGGGACAAGAGACCCAGTACTTC. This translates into CASSQVLAGGQETQYF.

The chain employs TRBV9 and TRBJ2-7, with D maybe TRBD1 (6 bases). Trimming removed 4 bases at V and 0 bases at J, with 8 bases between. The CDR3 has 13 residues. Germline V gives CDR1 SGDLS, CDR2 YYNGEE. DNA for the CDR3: TGTGCCAGCAGCCGGGACACCTCCTACGAGCAGTACTTC. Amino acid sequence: CASSRDTSYEQYF.

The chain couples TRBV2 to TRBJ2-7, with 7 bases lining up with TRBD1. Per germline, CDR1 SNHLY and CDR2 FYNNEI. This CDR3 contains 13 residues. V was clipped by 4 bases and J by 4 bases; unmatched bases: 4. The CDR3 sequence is CASSVNRGYEQYF. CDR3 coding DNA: TGTGCCAGCAGTGTAAACAGGGGTTACGAGCAGTACTTC.

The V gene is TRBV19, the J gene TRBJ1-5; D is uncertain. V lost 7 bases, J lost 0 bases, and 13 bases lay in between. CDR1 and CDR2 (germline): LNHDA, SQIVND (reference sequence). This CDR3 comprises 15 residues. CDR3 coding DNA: TGTGCCAGTAAGTTCGGAGAAGATAGCAATCAGCCCCAGCATTTT. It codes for CASKFGEDSNQPQHF.

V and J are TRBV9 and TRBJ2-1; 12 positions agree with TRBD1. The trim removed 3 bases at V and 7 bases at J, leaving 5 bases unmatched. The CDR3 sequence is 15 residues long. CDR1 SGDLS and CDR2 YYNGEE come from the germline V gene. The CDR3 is CASSAGQGAMNEQFF. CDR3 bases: TGTGCCAGCAGCGCGGGACAGGGGGCTATGAATGAGCAGTTCTTC. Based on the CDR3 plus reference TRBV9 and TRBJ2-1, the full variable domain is DSGVTQTPKHLITATGQRVTLRCSPRSGDLSVYWYQQSLDQGLQFLIQYYNGEERAKGNILERFSAQQFPDLHSELNLSSLELGDSALYFCASSAGQGAMNEQFFGPGTRLTVL.

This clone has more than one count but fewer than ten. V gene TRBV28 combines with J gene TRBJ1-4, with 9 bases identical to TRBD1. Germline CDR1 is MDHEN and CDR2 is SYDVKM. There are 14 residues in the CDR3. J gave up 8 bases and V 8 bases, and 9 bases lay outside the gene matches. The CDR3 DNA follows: TGTGCCAGCCTCTTACAGGGGGCGCGGGAAAAACTGTTTTTT. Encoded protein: CASLLQGAREKLFF.

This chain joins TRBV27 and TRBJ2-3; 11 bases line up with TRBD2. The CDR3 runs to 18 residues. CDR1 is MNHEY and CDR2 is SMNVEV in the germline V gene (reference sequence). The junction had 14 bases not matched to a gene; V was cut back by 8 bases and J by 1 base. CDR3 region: CASAQLAGATDGTDTQYF. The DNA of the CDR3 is TGTGCCAGCGCCCAACTAGCGGGGGCAACGGATGGCACAGATACGCAGTATTTT.

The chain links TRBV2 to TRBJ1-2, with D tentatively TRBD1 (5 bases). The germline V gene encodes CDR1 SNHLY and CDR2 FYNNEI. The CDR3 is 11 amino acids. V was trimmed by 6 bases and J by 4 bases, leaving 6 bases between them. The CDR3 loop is CASSQGYGYTF. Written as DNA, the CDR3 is TGTGCCAGCAGCCAGGGCTATGGCTACACCTTC.

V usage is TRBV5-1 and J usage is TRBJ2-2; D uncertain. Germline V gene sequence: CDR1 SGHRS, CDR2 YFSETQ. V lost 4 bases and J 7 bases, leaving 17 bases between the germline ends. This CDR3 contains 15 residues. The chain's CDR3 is CASSPPLVRFGELFF. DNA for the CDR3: TGCGCCAGCAGCCCTCCCCTGGTGCGGTTCGGGGAGCTGTTTTTT.

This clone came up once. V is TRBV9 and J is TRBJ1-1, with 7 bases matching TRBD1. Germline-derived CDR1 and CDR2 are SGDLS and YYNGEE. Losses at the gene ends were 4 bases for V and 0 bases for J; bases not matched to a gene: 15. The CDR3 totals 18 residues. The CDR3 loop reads CASSKEPPGQIMNTEAFF. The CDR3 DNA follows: TGTGCCAGCAGCAAAGAGCCGCCGGGACAGATAATGAACACTGAAGCTTTCTTT.

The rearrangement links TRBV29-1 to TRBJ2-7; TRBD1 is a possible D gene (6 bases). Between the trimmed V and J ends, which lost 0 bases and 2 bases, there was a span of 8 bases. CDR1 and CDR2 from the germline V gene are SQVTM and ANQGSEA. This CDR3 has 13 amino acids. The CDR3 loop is CSVEDRGTYEQYF. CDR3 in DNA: TGCAGCGTTGAAGACAGGGGAACCTACGAGCAGTACTTC.

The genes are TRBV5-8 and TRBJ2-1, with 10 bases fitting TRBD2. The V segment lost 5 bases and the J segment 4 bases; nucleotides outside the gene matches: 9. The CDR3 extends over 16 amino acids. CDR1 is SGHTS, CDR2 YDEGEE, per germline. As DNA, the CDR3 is TGTGCCAGCAGGTCCTATAGCGGGGGGAATTACAATGAGCAGTTCTTC. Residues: CASRSYSGGNYNEQFF.

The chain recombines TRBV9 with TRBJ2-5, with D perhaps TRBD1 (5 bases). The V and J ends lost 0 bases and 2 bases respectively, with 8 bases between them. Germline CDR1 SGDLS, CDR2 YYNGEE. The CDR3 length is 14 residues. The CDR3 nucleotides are TGTGCCAGCAGCGTAGGGACACGGCAAGAGACCCAGTACTTC. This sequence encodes CASSVGTRQETQYF. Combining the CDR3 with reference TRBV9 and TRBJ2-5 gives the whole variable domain DSGVTQTPKHLITATGQRVTLRCSPRSGDLSVYWYQQSLDQGLQFLIQYYNGEERAKGNILERFSAQQFPDLHSELNLSSLELGDSALYFCASSVGTRQETQYFGPGTRLLVL.

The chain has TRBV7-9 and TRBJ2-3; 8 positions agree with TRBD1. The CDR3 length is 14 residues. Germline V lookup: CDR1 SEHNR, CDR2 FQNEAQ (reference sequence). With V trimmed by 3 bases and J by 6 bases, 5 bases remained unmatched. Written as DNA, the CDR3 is TGTGCCAGCAGCTTCAGTCGACAGGGGGATACGCAGTATTTT. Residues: CASSFSRQGDTQYF.

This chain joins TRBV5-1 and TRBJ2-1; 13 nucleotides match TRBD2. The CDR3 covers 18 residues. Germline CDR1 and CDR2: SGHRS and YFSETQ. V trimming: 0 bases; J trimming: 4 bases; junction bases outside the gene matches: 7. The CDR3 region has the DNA TGCGCCAGCAGCTTGGCCGGGACTAGCGGGGTAGGTTACAATGAGCAGTTCTTC. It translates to CASSLAGTSGVGYNEQFF. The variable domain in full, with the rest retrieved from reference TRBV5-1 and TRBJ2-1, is KAGVTQTPRYLIKTRGQQVTLSCSPISGHRSVSWYQQTPGQGLQFLFEYFSETQRNKGNFPGRFSGRQFSNSRSEMNVSTLELGDSALYLCASSLAGTSGVGYNEQFFGPGTRLTVL.

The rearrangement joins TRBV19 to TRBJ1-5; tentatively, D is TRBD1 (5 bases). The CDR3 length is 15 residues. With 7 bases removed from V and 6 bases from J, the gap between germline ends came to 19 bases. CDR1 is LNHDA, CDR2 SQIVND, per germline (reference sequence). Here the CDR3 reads CASISPSGYGQPQHF. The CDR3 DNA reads TGTGCCAGTATATCCCCTTCAGGGTACGGTCAGCCCCAGCATTTT. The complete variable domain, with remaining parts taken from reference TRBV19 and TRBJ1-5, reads DGGITQSPKYLFRKEGQNVTLSCEQNLNHDAMYWYRQDPGQGLRLIYYSQIVNDFQKGDIAEGYSVSREKKESFPLTVTSAQKNPTAFYLCASISPSGYGQPQHFGDGTRLSIL.

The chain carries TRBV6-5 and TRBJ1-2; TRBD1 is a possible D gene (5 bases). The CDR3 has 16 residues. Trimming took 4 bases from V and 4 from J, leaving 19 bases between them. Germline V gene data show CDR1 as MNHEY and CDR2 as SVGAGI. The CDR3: CASSSSVVGRGYGYTF. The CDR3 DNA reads TGTGCCAGCAGTTCTTCAGTTGTAGGGAGGGGCTATGGCTACACCTTC.

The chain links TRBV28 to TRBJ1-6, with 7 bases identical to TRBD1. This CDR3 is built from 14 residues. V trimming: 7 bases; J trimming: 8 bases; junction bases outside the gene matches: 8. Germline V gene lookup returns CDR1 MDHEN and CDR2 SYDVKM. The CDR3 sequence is CASTSGQRHSPLHF. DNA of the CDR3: TGTGCCAGCACATCGGGACAGAGGCATTCACCCCTCCACTTT.

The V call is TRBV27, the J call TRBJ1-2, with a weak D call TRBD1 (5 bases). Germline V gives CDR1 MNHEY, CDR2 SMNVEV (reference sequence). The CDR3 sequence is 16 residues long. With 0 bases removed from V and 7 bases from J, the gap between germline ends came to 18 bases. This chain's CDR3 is CASSLSIDSLWSGYTF. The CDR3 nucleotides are TGTGCCAGCAGTTTATCGATTGACAGTCTCTGGTCTGGCTACACCTTC.

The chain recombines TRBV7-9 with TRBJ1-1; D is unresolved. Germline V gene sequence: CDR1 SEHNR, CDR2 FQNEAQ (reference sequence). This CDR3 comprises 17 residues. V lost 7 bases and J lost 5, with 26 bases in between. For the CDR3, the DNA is TGTGCCAGCACCCGATTTTTTGTATACGATCGAGGTACTGAAGCTTTCTTT. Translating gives CASTRFFVYDRGTEAFF.

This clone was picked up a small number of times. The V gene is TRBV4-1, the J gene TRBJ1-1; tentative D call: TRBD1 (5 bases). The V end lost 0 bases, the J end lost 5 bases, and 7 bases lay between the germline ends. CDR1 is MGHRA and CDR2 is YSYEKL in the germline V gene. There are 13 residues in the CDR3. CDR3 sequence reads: CASSQEGVTEAFF. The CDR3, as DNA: TGCGCCAGCAGCCAAGAAGGGGTTACTGAAGCTTTCTTT.

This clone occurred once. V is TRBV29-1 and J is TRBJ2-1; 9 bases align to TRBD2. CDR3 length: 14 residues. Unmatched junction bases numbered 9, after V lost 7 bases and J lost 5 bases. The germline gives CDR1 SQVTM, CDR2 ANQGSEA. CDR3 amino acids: CSASAGGTNNEQFF. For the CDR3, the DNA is TGCAGCGCCTCAGCGGGGGGCACTAACAATGAGCAGTTCTTC.

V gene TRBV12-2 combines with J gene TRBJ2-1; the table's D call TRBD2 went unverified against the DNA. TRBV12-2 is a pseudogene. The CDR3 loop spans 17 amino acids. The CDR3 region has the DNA TGTGCAAGTCGCCCGTCGGGGGGGCCAAGCTCCTACAATGAGCAGTTCTTC. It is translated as CASRPSGGPSSYNEQFF.